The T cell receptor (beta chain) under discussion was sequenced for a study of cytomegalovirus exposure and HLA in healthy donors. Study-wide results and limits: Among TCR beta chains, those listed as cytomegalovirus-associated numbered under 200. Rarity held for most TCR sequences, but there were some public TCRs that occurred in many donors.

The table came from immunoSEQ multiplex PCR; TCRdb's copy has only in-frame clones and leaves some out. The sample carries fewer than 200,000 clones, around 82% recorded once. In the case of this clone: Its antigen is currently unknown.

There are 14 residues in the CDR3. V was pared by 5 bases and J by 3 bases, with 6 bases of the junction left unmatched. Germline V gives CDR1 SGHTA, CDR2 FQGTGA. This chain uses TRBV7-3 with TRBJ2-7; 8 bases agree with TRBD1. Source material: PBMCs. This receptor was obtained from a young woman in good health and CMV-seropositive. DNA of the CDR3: TGTGCCAGCAGCGTACAGGGGGGCGACTACGAGCAGTACTTC. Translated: CASSVQGGDYEQYF.